Following are 32 T cell receptor beta chains from one sample sequenced in a study of lymphopenia after photon versus proton radiotherapy. Produced via immunoSEQ multiplex PCR; TCRdb's table is partial and in-frame only. The sample carries 65,000 to 70,000 clones, approximately 91% recorded once. Sequencing used peripheral blood, obtained from a patient treated with photon-based radiotherapy. The receptors shown here come from a woman between 70 and 85 years old with pancreatic cancer.

This chain links TRBV6-4 with TRBJ2-7; TRBD2 matches 9 bases. This CDR3 comprises 17 residues. In germline, CDR1 is MRHNA, CDR2 SNTAGT. J gave up 2 bases and V 4 bases, and 12 bases lay outside the gene matches. The CDR3 reads CASSVQKSGRSPYEQYF. The CDR3 coding sequence is TGTGCCAGCAGTGTCCAAAAGAGCGGGAGGAGCCCCTACGAGCAGTACTTC.

The count of this clone is one. The chain carries TRBV9 and TRBJ2-1, with D perhaps being TRBD1 or TRBD2 (5 bases each). The germline gives CDR1 SGDLS, CDR2 YYNGEE. V lost 2 bases to trimming and J lost 5 bases, with 17 bases between them. The CDR3 loop spans 16 amino acids. CDR3 loop: CASSVKGSRGDNEQFF. The CDR3 nucleotides are TGTGCCAGCAGCGTTAAGGGTAGTAGGGGAGACAATGAGCAGTTCTTC.

The chain uses TRBV19 and TRBJ1-5, with TRBD1 matching over 12 bases. There are 19 residues in the CDR3. Germline assignment: CDR1 LNHDA and CDR2 SQIVND (reference sequence). V dropped 3 bases and J dropped 5; count of bases not matched to a gene: 14. Here the CDR3 reads CASSMSGTGGMRRDQPQHF. The CDR3 nucleotides are TGTGCCAGTAGTATGTCAGGGACAGGGGGCATGAGACGGGATCAGCCCCAGCATTTT.

The chain is built from TRBV4-3 and TRBJ2-2, with TRBD1 identical over 7 bases. V was pared by 3 bases and J by 6 bases, with 4 bases of the junction left unmatched. The germline gives CDR1 LGHNA, CDR2 YSLEER. The CDR3 runs 14 residues. The CDR3 DNA follows: TGCGCCAGCAGCCAGGAAACAGGGGCCGGGGAGCTGTTTTTT. This sequence encodes CASSQETGAGELFF.

V and J are TRBV7-2 and TRBJ2-3, with 9 positions matching TRBD1. CDR3 length: 13 amino acids. The J segment lost 5 bases and the V segment lost 5 bases, leaving 2 bases of the junction unmatched. Germline assignment: CDR1 SGHTA and CDR2 FQGNSA. For the CDR3, the DNA is TGTGCCAGCAGCCCGACAGGGGGAGATACGCAGTATTTT. It specifies CASSPTGGDTQYF.

The genes are TRBV9 and TRBJ2-2; no definite D call. The V gene lost 0 bases and the J gene lost 1 base, with 16 bases spanning the gap. This CDR3 region has 18 residues. Germline loops: CDR1 SGDLS, CDR2 YYNGEE. The CDR3 DNA sequence: TGTGCCAGCAGCGTAGAAAGGGCCCTACCCATGAACACCGGGGAGCTGTTTTTT. Amino acids: CASSVERALPMNTGELFF.

This clone was observed a single time. This sequence joins TRBV11-2 and TRBJ2-1; D unclear. Germline CDR1 SGHAT, CDR2 FQNNGV. The CDR3 has 12 residues. The ends were cut back, 5 bases at V and 5 bases at J, with 7 bases in the middle. CDR3: CASSHTHNEQFF. The CDR3 region has the DNA TGTGCCAGCAGCCACACACACAATGAGCAGTTCTTC.

V and J are TRBV28 and TRBJ2-7; D perhaps matches TRBD2 (6 bases). There are 14 residues in the CDR3. Trimming removed 4 bases from V and 2 bases from J, with 12 bases in between. The germline V gene encodes CDR1 MDHEN and CDR2 SYDVKM. CDR3 amino acids: CASSSLAITYEQYF. DNA of the CDR3: TGTGCCAGCAGTTCTCTAGCGATTACCTACGAGCAGTACTTC.

V and J are TRBV29-1 and TRBJ1-2; TRBD1 matches at 8 bases. Germline V gene lookup returns CDR1 SQVTM and CDR2 ANQGSEA. The CDR3 consists of 13 residues. V lost 4 bases to trimming and J lost 4 bases; unmatched junction nucleotides: 5. CDR3 DNA sequence: TGCAGCGTTGCCCACAGGGGGGGCTATGGCTACACCTTC. The encoded protein is CSVAHRGGYGYTF. The full variable domain, completed using reference TRBV29-1 and TRBJ1-2, is SAVISQKPSRDICQRGTSLTIQCQVDSQVTMMFWYRQQPGQSLTLIATANQGSEATYESGFVIDKFPISRPNLTFSTLTVSNMSPEDSSIYLCSVAHRGGYGYTFGSGTRLTVV.

The chain has TRBV9 and TRBJ1-1; 11 bases line up with TRBD1. V lost 3 bases to trimming and J lost 13 bases; unmatched junction nucleotides: 20. Germline V gene lookup returns CDR1 SGDLS and CDR2 YYNGEE. The CDR3 is made up of 17 amino acids. The DNA for the CDR3 is TGTGCCAGCAGCGGATCCACCCGGACAGGGGGCGGGTCGAGGCTTTTCTTT. This sequence encodes CASSGSTRTGGGSRLFF.

The chain recombines TRBV19 with TRBJ2-6, with no clear D. Trimming shortened V by 5 bases and J by 4 bases, and 9 bases separated the two germline ends. The CDR3 length is 14 residues. CDR1 and CDR2 (germline): LNHDA, SQIVND (reference sequence). In DNA, the CDR3 is TGTGCCAGTAGTGTAGGGTACGGGGCCAACGTCCTGACTTTC. Translation gives CASSVGYGANVLTF.

This clone was recorded only once. One end of the junction varies from germline; a read error may be responsible. The V gene is TRBV7-7, the J gene TRBJ2-3; 8 bases are a match to TRBD1. The CDR3 is 14 residues long. The germline V gene has CDR1 SSHAT and CDR2 FNYEAQ (reference sequence). CDR3 protein: CASSPDRAADTQYF. CDR3 nucleotide sequence: TGTGCTAGCAGCCCGGACAGGGCCGCAGATACGCAGTATTTT.

The CDR3 DNA reads as TGTGCCAGCAGTTTATCATCCCAGGGTGGCAATCAGCCCCAGCATTTT. Translating it yields CASSLSSQGGNQPQHF. The genes are TRBV7-2 and TRBJ1-5; tentative D call: TRBD1 (5 bases). The CDR3 contains 16 residues. V was shortened by 6 bases and J by 2 bases, with 17 bases between the two germline ends. CDR1 is SGHTA, CDR2 FQGNSA, per germline.

CDR3 sequence (DNA): TGTGCTAGTGAGACAGATGTGAACACTGAAGCTTTCTTT. Protein product: CASETDVNTEAFF. The chain uses TRBV12-5 and TRBJ1-1; TRBD1 might be the D (5 bases). The CDR3 totals 13 residues. The germline CDR1 and CDR2 sequences are LGHNT and FRNRAP. V lost 7 bases and J lost 0, with 9 bases in between.

This chain links TRBV6-4 with TRBJ2-7, with D tentatively TRBD1 (5 bases). The CDR3 is 13 residues long. Germline CDR1 and CDR2: MRHNA and SNTAGT. V lost 4 bases, J lost 3 bases, and 10 bases lay in between. The CDR3 region is CASSVSQGYEQYF. Here the CDR3 DNA reads TGTGCCAGCAGTGTAAGCCAGGGCTACGAGCAGTACTTC.

This rearrangement joins TRBV20-1 to TRBJ2-7; tentatively, D is TRBD1 (6 bases). Germline V gene lookup returns CDR1 DFQATT and CDR2 SNEGSKA (reference sequence). The CDR3 loop spans 11 amino acids. The CDR3 is CSRQVLYEQYF. DNA of the CDR3: TGCAGCCGACAGGTACTTTACGAGCAGTACTTC.

The chain uses TRBV6-5 and TRBJ1-1; no definite D call. Germline V gene data show CDR1 as MNHEY and CDR2 as SVGAGI. This CDR3 spans 12 amino acids. Deletions cut 0 bases from V and 2 bases from J, with 1 base between. CDR3 loop: CASSYSNTEAFF. CDR3 nucleotides: TGTGCCAGCAGTTACTCAAACACTGAAGCTTTCTTT.

The chain joins TRBV7-6 to TRBJ2-5, with D uncertain. Germline V gene sequence: CDR1 SGHVS, CDR2 FNYEAQ. The ends were cut back, 1 base at V and 1 base at J, with 10 bases in the middle. This CDR3 is 15 amino acids long. CDR3: CASSLGHRAQETQYF. The CDR3 coding sequence is TGTGCCAGCAGCTTAGGACATAGGGCCCAAGAGACCCAGTACTTC.

A word on this clone: Other nucleotide sequences from this sample produce the same CDR3. The CDR3 is CASSRDRGYEQYF. The CDR3 DNA reads TGTGCCAGCAGCCGGGACAGAGGCTACGAGCAGTACTTC. The chain employs TRBV6-5 and TRBJ2-7, with 7 bases fitting TRBD1. Germline loops: CDR1 MNHEY, CDR2 SVGAGI. J was trimmed by 3 bases and V by 6 bases; bases with no gene match: 5. This CDR3 has 13 residues.

This chain uses TRBV9 with TRBJ2-5; D uncertain. The CDR3 extends over 14 amino acids. The germline gives CDR1 SGDLS, CDR2 YYNGEE. V lost 0 bases and J 5 bases, leaving 11 bases between the germline ends. The CDR3 coding sequence is TGTGCCAGCAGCGTAGGCAGTAGCAGGGAGACCCAGTACTTC. Residues: CASSVGSSRETQYF.

This clone was detected many times. This chain joins TRBV11-2 and TRBJ2-7, with D perhaps assigned TRBD1 or TRBD2 (5 bases each). The V end was cut by 5 bases, the J end by 2 bases, with 13 bases between. This CDR3 is built from 14 residues. The V gene's germline CDR1 is SGHAT and CDR2 FQNNGV. The CDR3 DNA reads TGTGCCAGCAGCAAACCGGGACGACCCTACGAGCAGTACTTC. Protein sequence: CASSKPGRPYEQYF.

The V and J genes are TRBV10-2 and TRBJ2-2; 7 bases match TRBD2. CDR3 length equals 15 residues. Germline CDR1 reads WSHSY; CDR2 reads SAAADI. The ends lost 8 bases at V and 0 bases at J; junction bases unmatched: 6. In DNA form, the CDR3 reads TGCGCCAGCGTTAAGGGACTATCGAACACCGGGGAGCTGTTTTTT. Its protein is CASVKGLSNTGELFF.

The V call is TRBV29-1, the J call TRBJ1-3; the D is unclear. The length of the CDR3 is 12 residues. Deletions cut 2 bases from V and 0 bases from J, with 2 bases between. Germline V lookup: CDR1 SQVTM, CDR2 ANQGSEA. The DNA of the CDR3 is TGCAGCGTTGAAAACTCTGGAAACACCATATATTTT. Protein product: CSVENSGNTIYF. The full variable domain, its missing parts supplied by reference TRBV29-1 and TRBJ1-3, is SAVISQKPSRDICQRGTSLTIQCQVDSQVTMMFWYRQQPGQSLTLIATANQGSEATYESGFVIDKFPISRPNLTFSTLTVSNMSPEDSSIYLCSVENSGNTIYFGEGSWLTVV.

V is TRBV7-2 and J is TRBJ2-7, with no clear D. The CDR3 consists of 14 residues. Germline V gene data show CDR1 as SGHTA and CDR2 as FQGNSA. The V end lost 5 bases, the J end lost 3 bases, and 14 bases lay between the germline ends. CDR3 protein: CASSPSPAFYEQYF. The CDR3 bases are TGTGCCAGCAGCCCCTCACCCGCCTTCTACGAGCAGTACTTC.

CDR3: CASSLWGPDSYNEQFF. The DNA for the CDR3 is TGTGCCAGCAGTTTGTGGGGGCCTGACTCCTACAATGAGCAGTTCTTC. The V call is TRBV27, the J call TRBJ2-1; D possibly corresponds to TRBD1 (6 bases). The ends were cut back, 3 bases at V and 0 bases at J, with 12 bases in the middle. CDR3 length: 16 amino acids. Germline V gives CDR1 MNHEY, CDR2 SMNVEV (reference sequence).

This chain joins TRBV21-1 and TRBJ1-1; the table calls TRBD1, which could not be checked here. TRBV21-1 is designated a pseudogene. This CDR3 has 16 residues. This CDR3 is CASSKAQGAMNTEAFF. CDR3 in DNA: TGTGCCAGCAGCAAAGCCCAGGGGGCCATGAACACTGAAGCTTTCTTT.

This rearrangement joins TRBV19 to TRBJ2-1; D is perhaps TRBD2 (6 bases). Trimming left V 3 bases short and J 0 bases short, with 18 bases between. CDR1 is LNHDA, CDR2 SQIVND, per germline (reference sequence). The CDR3 loop spans 18 amino acids. The CDR3 protein is CASSISALARSSYNEQFF. For the CDR3, the DNA is TGTGCCAGTAGTATCTCCGCTCTAGCGAGGAGCTCCTACAATGAGCAGTTCTTC. Full variable domain (outside the CDR3, taken from reference TRBV19 and TRBJ2-1): DGGITQSPKYLFRKEGQNVTLSCEQNLNHDAMYWYRQDPGQGLRLIYYSQIVNDFQKGDIAEGYSVSREKKESFPLTVTSAQKNPTAFYLCASSISALARSSYNEQFFGPGTRLTVL.

The chain carries TRBV5-1 and TRBJ2-3, with D unresolved. The CDR3 contains 14 residues. V was pared by 1 base and J by 2 bases, with 8 bases between. Per germline, CDR1 SGHRS and CDR2 YFSETQ. CDR3 in DNA: TGCGCCAGCAGCTTGATTAGTTTCACAGATACGCAGTATTTT. This codes for CASSLISFTDTQYF.

The V and J genes are TRBV5-5 and TRBJ1-1; D is undetermined. This CDR3 is built from 13 residues. Trimming cost V 0 bases and J 5 bases, with 8 bases left between them. CDR1 SGHKS and CDR2 YYEKEE come from the germline V gene (reference sequence). DNA of the CDR3: TGTGCCAGCAGCTTGGGGGCGGATACTGAAGCTTTCTTT. It codes for CASSLGADTEAFF.

The chain combines TRBV9 with TRBJ2-2, with 10 bases aligning to TRBD2. Germline V gene data show CDR1 as SGDLS and CDR2 as YYNGEE. Unmatched junction bases numbered 2, after V lost 0 bases and J lost 6 bases. CDR3 size: 15 residues. The CDR3 DNA sequence: TGTGCCAGCAGCGTAGTAGCGGGGGGATCCGGGGAGCTGTTTTTT. The encoded protein is CASSVVAGGSGELFF.

V gene TRBV4-1 combines with J gene TRBJ2-7, with 9 nucleotides matching TRBD1. V shed 2 bases and J 7 bases; nucleotides not matched to a gene: 9. This CDR3 comprises 15 residues. Germline CDR1 is MGHRA and CDR2 is YSYEKL. CDR3 bases: TGCGCCAGCAGCCAACCGGGACAGGGTAATCGGGAGCAGTACTTC. Amino acid sequence: CASSQPGQGNREQYF.

V and J are TRBV19 and TRBJ2-7; a possible D gene is TRBD2 (6 bases). This CDR3 is built from 15 residues. The V gene's germline CDR1 is LNHDA and CDR2 SQIVND (reference sequence). Trimming shortened V by 7 bases and J by 2 bases, and 18 bases separated the two germline ends. The CDR3 here is CASKEGGVAAYEQYF. The DNA for the CDR3 is TGTGCCAGTAAAGAGGGAGGTGTGGCTGCCTACGAGCAGTACTTC.